This T cell receptor beta chain was sequenced during a study of T cells in Graves' hyperthyroidism and ophthalmopathy. Germline lookup yields CDR1 SGHTA and CDR2 FQGNSA. Germline trimming cut 1 base from V and 6 bases from J; bases unmatched to any gene: 10. This CDR3 comprises 17 residues. The authors deemed Graves' hyperthyroidism stable absent ophthalmopathy progression within 18 months. Lactation, pregnancy, other autoimmune disease or uncontrolled infection led to exclusion of patients. Researchers took RNA transcripts and amplified the TCR beta CDR3 regions from them. The TCR CDR3 was amplified in a first-round RT-PCR using the HTBI primer set. TCRdb passed the multiplex PCR reads through MiXCR, listing each CDR3 protein once. The table has hundreds of thousands of distinct CDR3 sequences, 30% to 40% seen once; the top ten hold more than 25%.

The specimen sequenced was blood. The chain has TRBV7-2 and TRBJ1-1; 11 nucleotides align to TRBD1. The clonotype comes from a woman aged 40-49 years with Graves' hyperthyroidism. The CDR3 bases are TGTGCCAGCAGCTTAGAGGGGACAGGGGGAGAGAGGGCTGAAGCTTTCTTT. It codes for CASSLEGTGGERAEAFF.